A selection of T cell receptor beta chains follows, all from one sample in a study of cytomegalovirus exposure and HLA in healthy donors. This table comes from immunoSEQ multiplex PCR, and its TCRdb copy is limited to in-frame clones, with some not included. The repertoire holds about 180,000 clones, with 82% as singletons. Sequences were obtained from PBMCs. The receptor set was obtained from a man aged 35 to 55 in good health and CMV-seronegative. Both conserved end residues are part of each CDR3. The order of the fields is D gene, J gene, clone size, V gene, CDR3 DNA, CDR3 protein. A D gene is named only where the DNA matches it firmly. The size entry is marked missing in some rows and otherwise reads once, few, many or a size class.

d_gene: TRBD2
j_gene: TRBJ2-1
abundance: once
v_gene: TRBV9
CDR3nt: TGTGCCAGCAGCGTAGATGGAGCGGGAATGAGTGAGCAGTTCTTC
CDR3aa: CASSVDGAGMSEQFF

d_gene: TRBD1
j_gene: TRBJ1-2
abundance: -
v_gene: TRBV2
CDR3nt: TGTGCCAGCAGTGAAATTCGACAGGGCCAGTTAGGAGGCTACACCTTC
CDR3aa: CASSEIRQGQLGGYTF

d_gene: TRBD1
j_gene: TRBJ1-2
abundance: -
v_gene: TRBV27
CDR3nt: TGTGCCAGCAGTCTCCTTTCATCAGGGGGCTCAGGCTACACCTTC
CDR3aa: CASSLLSSGGSGYTF

d_gene: TRBD2
j_gene: TRBJ2-7
abundance: -
v_gene: TRBV6-6
CDR3nt: TGTGCCAGCAGTGTGACTAGCGGCAGCTCCTACGAGCAGTACTTC
CDR3aa: CASSVTSGSSYEQYF

d_gene: -
j_gene: TRBJ2-3
abundance: once
v_gene: TRBV7-9
CDR3nt: TGTGCCAGCAGCTTAGTAGTCGATACGCAGTATTTT
CDR3aa: CASSLVVDTQYF

d_gene: -
j_gene: TRBJ1-5
abundance: -
v_gene: TRBV7-2
CDR3nt: TGTGCCAGCAGCTTAGACGGGGGGGATCAGCCCCAGCATTTT
CDR3aa: CASSLDGGDQPQHF

d_gene: -
j_gene: TRBJ1-2
abundance: -
v_gene: TRBV6-5
CDR3nt: TGTGCCAGCGCTTCTTGGGGGGATAGCTATGGCTACACCTTC
CDR3aa: CASASWGDSYGYTF

d_gene: TRBD2
j_gene: TRBJ2-2
abundance: -
v_gene: TRBV7-3
CDR3nt: TGTGCCAGCAGCCCCCAACCATTACCCGGGACTAGCGGGAGAGGCGGGGAGCTGTTTTTT
CDR3aa: CASSPQPLPGTSGRGGELFF

d_gene: -
j_gene: TRBJ1-4
abundance: -
v_gene: TRBV7-8
CDR3nt: TGTGCCAGCAGCTTAGGTCTAGGGGGGGGTAATGAAAAACTGTTTTTT
CDR3aa: CASSLGLGGGNEKLFF

d_gene: -
j_gene: TRBJ2-7
abundance: -
v_gene: TRBV9
CDR3nt: TGTGCCAGCAGCGCAACGGGAGTCCCCTTCTACGAGCAGTACTTC
CDR3aa: CASSATGVPFYEQYF

d_gene: -
j_gene: TRBJ1-5
abundance: -
v_gene: TRBV18
CDR3nt: TGTGCCAGCTCAGCTTTACCGGGACAATATAGCAATCAGCCCCAGCATTTT
CDR3aa: CASSALPGQYSNQPQHF

d_gene: -
j_gene: TRBJ2-3
abundance: few
v_gene: TRBV15
CDR3nt: TGTGCCACCACCCAGGGGAGCACAGATACGCAGTATTTT
CDR3aa: CATTQGSTDTQYF

d_gene: -
j_gene: TRBJ1-6
abundance: -
v_gene: TRBV6-5
CDR3nt: TGTGCCAGCAGTTATGACACAGGTGGTAATTCACCCCTCCACTTT
CDR3aa: CASSYDTGGNSPLHF

d_gene: TRBD2
j_gene: TRBJ2-5
abundance: -
v_gene: TRBV19
CDR3nt: TGTGCCAGTAGTATGGGCTCTCTAGCGGGAGAGACCCAGTACTTC
CDR3aa: CASSMGSLAGETQYF

d_gene: -
j_gene: TRBJ2-3
abundance: -
v_gene: TRBV1
CDR3nt: TGCACCAGCAGCCAAGCGGGGGGGCAAGAAGATACGCAGTATTTT
CDR3aa: CTSSQAGGQEDTQYF

d_gene: -
j_gene: TRBJ2-1
abundance: -
v_gene: TRBV12-1
CDR3nt: TGTGCCAGCAGCTTATCGGGGAGACAGGGGGTCTCTGTTTGGACCTACAATGAGCAGTTCTTC
CDR3aa: CASSLSGRQGVSVWTYNEQFF

d_gene: -
j_gene: TRBJ2-7
abundance: few
v_gene: TRBV29-1
CDR3nt: TGCAGCGTTGCCCCCCAATCCTACGAGCAGTACTTC
CDR3aa: CSVAPQSYEQYF

d_gene: TRBD1
j_gene: TRBJ1-1
abundance: -
v_gene: TRBV5-1
CDR3nt: TGCGCCAGCAGCTGGGGGACAGGGGGAAAAAACACTGAAGCTTTCTTT
CDR3aa: CASSWGTGGKNTEAFF

d_gene: TRBD1
j_gene: TRBJ2-7
abundance: once
v_gene: TRBV7-8
CDR3nt: TGTGCCAGCAGCTTAGTCTCCGGGACAGGGGAAAGCTACGAGCAGTACTTC
CDR3aa: CASSLVSGTGESYEQYF

d_gene: -
j_gene: TRBJ2-7
abundance: -
v_gene: TRBV5-8
CDR3nt: TGTGCCAGCTACCTCCCCGGGGGGCCGACCTACGAGCAGTACTTC
CDR3aa: CASYLPGGPTYEQYF

d_gene: -
j_gene: TRBJ2-2
abundance: -
v_gene: TRBV12-5
CDR3nt: TGTGCTAGTGGTTTGTTCCAGACGAACACCGGGGAGCTGTTTTTT
CDR3aa: CASGLFQTNTGELFF

d_gene: -
j_gene: TRBJ1-2
abundance: -
v_gene: TRBV20-1
CDR3nt: TGCAGTGCTAGAGAATGGACAGCCGGCTCCTTC
CDR3aa: CSAREWTAGSF

d_gene: -
j_gene: TRBJ1-1
abundance: -
v_gene: TRBV11-3
CDR3nt: TGTGCCAGCAGAACAGTGAACACTGAAGCTTTCTTT
CDR3aa: CASRTVNTEAFF

d_gene: -
j_gene: TRBJ1-1
abundance: -
v_gene: TRBV15
CDR3nt: TGTGCCACCAGCAGAGATCTTGGCGGAGGATTCATGAACACTGAAGCTTTCTTT
CDR3aa: CATSRDLGGGFMNTEAFF

d_gene: -
j_gene: TRBJ2-7
abundance: -
v_gene: TRBV14
CDR3nt: TGTGCCAGCAGCCAAGGTCGGACTCTCGAGCAGTACTTC
CDR3aa: CASSQGRTLEQYF

d_gene: -
j_gene: TRBJ1-3
abundance: -
v_gene: TRBV7-2
CDR3nt: TGTGCCAGCAGCTTAGGGGAGAGTCTTAGCTCTGGAAACACCATATATTTT
CDR3aa: CASSLGESLSSGNTIYF

d_gene: -
j_gene: TRBJ1-1
abundance: -
v_gene: TRBV27
CDR3nt: TGTGCCAGCAGTTTGGGAGGAGGTAAGAACACTGAAGCTTTCTTT
CDR3aa: CASSLGGGKNTEAFF

d_gene: -
j_gene: TRBJ2-3
abundance: -
v_gene: TRBV7-8
CDR3nt: TGTGCCAGCAGCTATGACTCAAACACAGATACGCAGTATTTT
CDR3aa: CASSYDSNTDTQYF

d_gene: -
j_gene: TRBJ1-1
abundance: once
v_gene: TRBV28
CDR3nt: TGTGCCAGCACACCCCTCCGTTGGGCTGACACTGAAGCTTTCTTT
CDR3aa: CASTPLRWADTEAFF

d_gene: -
j_gene: TRBJ2-1
abundance: -
v_gene: TRBV25-1
CDR3nt: TGTGCCAGCAGTGAATCGGACAGTCACAATGAGCAGTTCTTC
CDR3aa: CASSESDSHNEQFF

d_gene: -
j_gene: TRBJ1-3
abundance: once
v_gene: TRBV28
CDR3nt: TGTGCCAGCAGTTTGGCAGGGACTGGAAACACCATATATTTT
CDR3aa: CASSLAGTGNTIYF

d_gene: TRBD2
j_gene: TRBJ2-1
abundance: -
v_gene: TRBV29-1
CDR3nt: TGCAGCGTTGTAGAACTAGCGGGGCGCCAGGAGCAGTTCTTC
CDR3aa: CSVVELAGRQEQFF

d_gene: -
j_gene: TRBJ2-1
abundance: -
v_gene: TRBV6-5
CDR3nt: TGTGCCAGCAAAACGCGGGACTCCTACAATGAGCAGTTCTTC
CDR3aa: CASKTRDSYNEQFF

d_gene: TRBD1
j_gene: TRBJ2-5
abundance: -
v_gene: TRBV15
CDR3nt: TGTGCCACCAGCGCGGGACAGGGGGTATATGGAGAGACCCAGTACTTC
CDR3aa: CATSAGQGVYGETQYF

d_gene: TRBD2
j_gene: TRBJ2-3
abundance: once
v_gene: TRBV4-3
CDR3nt: TGCGCCAGCAGCCAATCCGGACTAGTGGCAGATACGCAGTATTTT
CDR3aa: CASSQSGLVADTQYF

d_gene: -
j_gene: TRBJ2-2
abundance: once
v_gene: TRBV4-3
CDR3nt: TGCGCCAGCAGCCAAGACTATAAGAACACCGGGGAGCTGTTTTTT
CDR3aa: CASSQDYKNTGELFF

d_gene: TRBD1
j_gene: TRBJ1-3
abundance: -
v_gene: TRBV14
CDR3nt: TGTGCCAGCAGCCGTGACAGGGTCGCTGGAAACACCATATATTTT
CDR3aa: CASSRDRVAGNTIYF

d_gene: -
j_gene: TRBJ2-3
abundance: -
v_gene: TRBV7-6
CDR3nt: TGTGCCAGCAGCATAGGTCCAGGAGGGGATAGCACAGATACGCAGTATTTT
CDR3aa: CASSIGPGGDSTDTQYF

d_gene: -
j_gene: TRBJ2-7
abundance: -
v_gene: TRBV11-3
CDR3nt: TGTGCCAGCAGCTTAGGAAGAGCCGGCAGGGACTCCTACGAGCAGTACTTC
CDR3aa: CASSLGRAGRDSYEQYF